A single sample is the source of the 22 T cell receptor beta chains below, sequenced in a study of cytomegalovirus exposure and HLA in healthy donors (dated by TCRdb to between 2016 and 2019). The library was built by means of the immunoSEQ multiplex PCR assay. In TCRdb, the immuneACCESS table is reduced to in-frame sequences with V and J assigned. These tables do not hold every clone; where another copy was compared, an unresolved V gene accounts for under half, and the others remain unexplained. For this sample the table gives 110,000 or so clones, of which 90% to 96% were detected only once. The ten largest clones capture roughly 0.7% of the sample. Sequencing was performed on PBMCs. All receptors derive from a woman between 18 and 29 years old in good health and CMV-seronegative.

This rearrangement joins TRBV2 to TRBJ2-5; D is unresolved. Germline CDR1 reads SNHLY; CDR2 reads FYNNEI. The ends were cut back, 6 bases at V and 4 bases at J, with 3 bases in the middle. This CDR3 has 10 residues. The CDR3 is CASSLETQYF. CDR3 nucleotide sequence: TGTGCCAGCAGCCTAGAGACCCAGTACTTC.

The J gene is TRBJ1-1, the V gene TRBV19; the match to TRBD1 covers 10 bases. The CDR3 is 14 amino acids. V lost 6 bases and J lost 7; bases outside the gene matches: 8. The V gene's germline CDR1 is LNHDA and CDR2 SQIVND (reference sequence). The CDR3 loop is CASRHRTGGSEAFF. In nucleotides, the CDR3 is TGTGCCAGTAGACACCGGACAGGGGGGAGTGAAGCTTTCTTT.

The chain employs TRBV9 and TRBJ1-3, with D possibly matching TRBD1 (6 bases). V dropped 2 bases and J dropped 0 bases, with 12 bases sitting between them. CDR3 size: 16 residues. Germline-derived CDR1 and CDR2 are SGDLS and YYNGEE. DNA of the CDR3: TGTGCCAGCAGCGTCAGACAGGAGCCCTCTGGAAACACCATATATTTT. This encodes CASSVRQEPSGNTIYF.

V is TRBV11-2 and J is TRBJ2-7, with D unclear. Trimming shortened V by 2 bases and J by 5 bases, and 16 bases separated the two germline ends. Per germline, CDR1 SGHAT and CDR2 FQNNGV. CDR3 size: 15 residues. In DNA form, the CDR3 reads TGTGCCAGCAGCTTACTACAGTCGCAAACCCACGAGCAGTACTTC. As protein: CASSLLQSQTHEQYF. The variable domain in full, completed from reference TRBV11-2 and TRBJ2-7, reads EAGVAQSPRYKIIEKRQSVAFWCNPISGHATLYWYQQILGQGPKLLIQFQNNGVVDDSQLPKDRFSAERLKGVDSTLKIQPAKLEDSAVYLCASSLLQSQTHEQYFGPGTRLTVT.

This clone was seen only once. The CDR3 DNA follows: TGTGCCAGCAGTTCGGGGTTTGGGGCTGAAGCTTTCTTT. Residues: CASSSGFGAEAFF. The V gene is TRBV27, the J gene TRBJ1-1, with D unclear. The CDR3 has 13 amino acids. V was pared by 4 bases and J by 6 bases, with 12 bases between. From germline, CDR1 is MNHEY and CDR2 SMNVEV (reference sequence).

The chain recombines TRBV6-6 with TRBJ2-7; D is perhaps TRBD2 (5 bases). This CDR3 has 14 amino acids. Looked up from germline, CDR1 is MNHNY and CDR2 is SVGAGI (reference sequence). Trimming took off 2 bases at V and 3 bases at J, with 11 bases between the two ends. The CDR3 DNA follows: TGTGCCAGCAGTTACCGGGGAGAACACTACGAGCAGTACTTC. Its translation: CASSYRGEHYEQYF.

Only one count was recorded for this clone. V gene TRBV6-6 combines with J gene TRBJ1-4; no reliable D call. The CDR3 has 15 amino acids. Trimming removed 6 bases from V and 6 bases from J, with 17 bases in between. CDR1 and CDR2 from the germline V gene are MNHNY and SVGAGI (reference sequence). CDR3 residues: CASSYIPRSDEKLFF. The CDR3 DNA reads TGTGCCAGCAGCTACATACCCCGGAGCGATGAAAAACTGTTTTTT.

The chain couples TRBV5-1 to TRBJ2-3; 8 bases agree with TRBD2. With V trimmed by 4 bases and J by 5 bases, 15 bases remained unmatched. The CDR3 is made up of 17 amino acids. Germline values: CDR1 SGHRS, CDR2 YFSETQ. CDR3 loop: CASSPLLHAGGRDTQYF. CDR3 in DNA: TGCGCCAGCAGCCCGCTACTGCACGCGGGGGGCCGAGATACGCAGTATTTT.

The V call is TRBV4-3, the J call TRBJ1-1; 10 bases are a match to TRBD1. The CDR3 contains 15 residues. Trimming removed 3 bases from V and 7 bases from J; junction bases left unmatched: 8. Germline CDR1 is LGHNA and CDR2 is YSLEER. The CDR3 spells CASSHSTGGKREAFF. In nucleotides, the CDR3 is TGCGCCAGCAGCCACTCGACAGGGGGCAAACGTGAAGCTTTCTTT.

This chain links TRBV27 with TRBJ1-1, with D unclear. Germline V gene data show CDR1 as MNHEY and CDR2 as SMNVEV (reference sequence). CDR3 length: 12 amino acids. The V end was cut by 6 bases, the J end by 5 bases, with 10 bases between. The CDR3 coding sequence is TGTGCCAGCAGAATGGGGAGGACTGAAGCTTTCTTT. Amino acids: CASRMGRTEAFF.

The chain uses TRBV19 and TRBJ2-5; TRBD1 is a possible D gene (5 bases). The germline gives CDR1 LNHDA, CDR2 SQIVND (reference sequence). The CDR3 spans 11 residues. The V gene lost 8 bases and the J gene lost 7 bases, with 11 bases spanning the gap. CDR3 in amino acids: CASQGGGTQYF. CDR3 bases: TGTGCCAGTCAGGGTGGCGGGACCCAGTACTTC.

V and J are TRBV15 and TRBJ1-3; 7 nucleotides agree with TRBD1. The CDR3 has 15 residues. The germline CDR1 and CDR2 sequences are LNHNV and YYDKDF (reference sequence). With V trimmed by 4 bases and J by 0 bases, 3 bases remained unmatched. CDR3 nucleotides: TGTGCCACCAGCACTAACAGGGGCTCTGGAAACACCATATATTTT. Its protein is CATSTNRGSGNTIYF.

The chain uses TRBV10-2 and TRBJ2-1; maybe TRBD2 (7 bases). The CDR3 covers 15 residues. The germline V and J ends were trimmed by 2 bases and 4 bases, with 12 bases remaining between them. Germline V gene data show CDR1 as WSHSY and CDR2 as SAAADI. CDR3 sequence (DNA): TGCGCCAGCAGTGAGGTCGGGGGGCCATACAATGAGCAGTTCTTC. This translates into CASSEVGGPYNEQFF.

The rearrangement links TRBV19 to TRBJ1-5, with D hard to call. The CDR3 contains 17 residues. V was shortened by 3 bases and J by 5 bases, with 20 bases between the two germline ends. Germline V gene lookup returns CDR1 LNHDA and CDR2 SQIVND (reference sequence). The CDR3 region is CASSMMPAANKDQPQHF. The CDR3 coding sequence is TGTGCCAGTAGTATGATGCCCGCGGCCAACAAGGATCAGCCCCAGCATTTT.

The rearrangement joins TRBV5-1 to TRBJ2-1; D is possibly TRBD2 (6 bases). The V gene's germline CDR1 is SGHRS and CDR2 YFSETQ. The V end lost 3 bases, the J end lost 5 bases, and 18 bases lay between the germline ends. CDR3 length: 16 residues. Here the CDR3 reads CASSSRQGGTDNEQFF. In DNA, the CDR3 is TGCGCCAGCAGCTCCCGCCAGGGCGGGACTGACAATGAGCAGTTCTTC. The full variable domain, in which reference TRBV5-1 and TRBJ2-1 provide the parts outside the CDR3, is KAGVTQTPRYLIKTRGQQVTLSCSPISGHRSVSWYQQTPGQGLQFLFEYFSETQRNKGNFPGRFSGRQFSNSRSEMNVSTLELGDSALYLCASSSRQGGTDNEQFFGPGTRLTVL.

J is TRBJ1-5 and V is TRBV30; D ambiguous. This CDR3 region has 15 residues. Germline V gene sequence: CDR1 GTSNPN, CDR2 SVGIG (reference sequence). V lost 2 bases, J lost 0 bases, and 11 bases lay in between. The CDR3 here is CAWSPPPDSNQPQHF. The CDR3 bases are TGTGCCTGGAGTCCCCCGCCAGATAGCAATCAGCCCCAGCATTTT. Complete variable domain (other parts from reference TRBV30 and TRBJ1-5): SQTIHQWPATLVQPVGSPLSLECTVEGTSNPNLYWYRQAAGRGLQLLFYSVGIGQISSEVPQNLSASRPQDRQFILSSKKLLLSDSGFYLCAWSPPPDSNQPQHFGDGTRLSIL.

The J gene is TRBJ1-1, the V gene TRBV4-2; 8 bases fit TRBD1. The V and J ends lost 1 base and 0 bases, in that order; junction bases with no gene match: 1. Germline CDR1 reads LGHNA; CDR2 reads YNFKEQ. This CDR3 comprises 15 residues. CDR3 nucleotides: TGTGCCAGCAGCCAAGGACAGGGGATGAACACTGAAGCTTTCTTT. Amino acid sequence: CASSQGQGMNTEAFF.

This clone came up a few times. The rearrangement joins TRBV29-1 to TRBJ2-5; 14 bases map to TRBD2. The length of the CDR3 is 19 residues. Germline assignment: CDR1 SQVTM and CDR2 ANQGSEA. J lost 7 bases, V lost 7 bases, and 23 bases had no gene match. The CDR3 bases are TGCAGCGGACCCCCCGCGCCGGGACTAGCGGGGGCCAGGCAATCGACCCAGTACTTC. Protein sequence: CSGPPAPGLAGARQSTQYF.

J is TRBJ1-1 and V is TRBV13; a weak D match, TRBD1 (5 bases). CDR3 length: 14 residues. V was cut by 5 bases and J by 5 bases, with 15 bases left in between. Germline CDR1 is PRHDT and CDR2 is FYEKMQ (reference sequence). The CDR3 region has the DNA TGTGCCAGCAGCCTCCAGGGTTTTGGGACTGAAGCTTTCTTT. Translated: CASSLQGFGTEAFF.

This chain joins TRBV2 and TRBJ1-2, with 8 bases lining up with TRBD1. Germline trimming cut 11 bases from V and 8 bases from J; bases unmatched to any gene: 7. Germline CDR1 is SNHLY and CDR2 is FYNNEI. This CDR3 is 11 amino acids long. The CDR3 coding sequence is TGTGCCGGAGGACAGGGAGGAGGCTACACCTTC. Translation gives CAGGQGGGYTF.

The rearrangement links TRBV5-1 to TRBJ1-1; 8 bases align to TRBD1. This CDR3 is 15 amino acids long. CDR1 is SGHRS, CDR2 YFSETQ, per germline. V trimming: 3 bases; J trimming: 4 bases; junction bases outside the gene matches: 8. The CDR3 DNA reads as TGCGCCAGCAGCTCAGAGACAGGGGAGACCACTGAAGCTTTCTTT. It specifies CASSSETGETTEAFF.

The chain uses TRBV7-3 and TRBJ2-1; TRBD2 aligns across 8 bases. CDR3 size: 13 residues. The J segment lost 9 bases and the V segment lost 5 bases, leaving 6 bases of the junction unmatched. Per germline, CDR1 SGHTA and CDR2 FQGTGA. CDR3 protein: CASSPGGPSEQFF. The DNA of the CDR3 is TGTGCCAGCAGCCCGGGGGGGCCAAGTGAGCAGTTCTTC.